This T cell receptor beta chain was observed in a study of lymphopenia after photon versus proton radiotherapy. From germline, CDR1 is MNHEY and CDR2 SVGAGI. The CDR3 loop spans 14 amino acids. Between the trimmed V and J ends, which lost 2 bases and 1 base, there was a span of 8 bases. Measured with immunoSEQ multiplex PCR; TCRdb has only the in-frame clones, and not every one. The sample shows 6,500 to 9,000 clones, approximately 89% of them seen only once. This TCR derives from a man aged 60-69 years with cholangiocarcinoma. The sequencing used peripheral blood, collected from a patient treated with photon-based radiotherapy. The J gene is TRBJ1-1, the V gene TRBV6-5, with D possibly matching TRBD1 (5 bases). The CDR3 sequence: CASSYRRGNTEAFF. The CDR3 DNA reads as TGTGCCAGCAGTTACAGGAGGGGGAACACTGAAGCTTTCTTT.